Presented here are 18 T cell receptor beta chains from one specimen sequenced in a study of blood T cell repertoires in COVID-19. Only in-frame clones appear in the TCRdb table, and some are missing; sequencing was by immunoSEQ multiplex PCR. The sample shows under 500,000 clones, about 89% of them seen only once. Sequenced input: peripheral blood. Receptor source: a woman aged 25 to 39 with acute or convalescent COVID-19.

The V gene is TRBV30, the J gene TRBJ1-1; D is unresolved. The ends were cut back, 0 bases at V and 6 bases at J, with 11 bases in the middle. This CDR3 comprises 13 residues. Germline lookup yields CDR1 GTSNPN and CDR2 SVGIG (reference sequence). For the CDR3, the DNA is TGTGCCTGGAGTGTGAGAAGGAGGTCTGAAGCTTTCTTT. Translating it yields CAWSVRRRSEAFF.

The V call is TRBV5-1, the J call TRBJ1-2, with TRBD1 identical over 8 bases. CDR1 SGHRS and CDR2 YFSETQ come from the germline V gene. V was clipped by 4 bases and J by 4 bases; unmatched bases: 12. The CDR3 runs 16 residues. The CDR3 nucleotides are TGCGCCAGCAGCCCTATCGGGACAGGAGCCGCCTATGGCTACACCTTC. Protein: CASSPIGTGAAYGYTF.

CDR3 residues: CSVEGQYYMNTEAFF. The DNA of the CDR3 is TGCAGCGTTGAAGGACAGTATTACATGAACACTGAAGCTTTCTTT. The V gene is TRBV29-1, the J gene TRBJ1-1; TRBD1 might be the D (5 bases). Germline lookup yields CDR1 SQVTM and CDR2 ANQGSEA. V was shortened by 1 base and J by 0 bases, with 12 bases between the two germline ends. The CDR3 has 15 residues.

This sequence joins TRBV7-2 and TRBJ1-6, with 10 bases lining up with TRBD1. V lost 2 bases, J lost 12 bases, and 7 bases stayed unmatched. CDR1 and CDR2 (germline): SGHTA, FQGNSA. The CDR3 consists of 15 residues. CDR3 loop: CASSLSGGQGIPLHF. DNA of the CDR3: TGTGCCAGCAGCTTATCAGGGGGACAGGGGATACCCCTCCACTTT. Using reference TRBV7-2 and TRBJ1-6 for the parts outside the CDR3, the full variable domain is GAGVSQSPSNKVTEKGKDVELRCDPISGHTALYWYRQSLGQGLEFLIYFQGNSAPDKSGLPSDRFSAERTGGSVSTLTIQRTQQEDSAVYLCASSLSGGQGIPLHFGNGTRLTVT.

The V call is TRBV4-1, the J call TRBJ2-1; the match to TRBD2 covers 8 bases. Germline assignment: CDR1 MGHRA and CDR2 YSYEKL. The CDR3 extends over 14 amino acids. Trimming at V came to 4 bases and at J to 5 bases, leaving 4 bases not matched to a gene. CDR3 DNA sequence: TGCGCCAGCAGCCTCGGGACTAGTAACAATGAGCAGTTCTTC. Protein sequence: CASSLGTSNNEQFF.

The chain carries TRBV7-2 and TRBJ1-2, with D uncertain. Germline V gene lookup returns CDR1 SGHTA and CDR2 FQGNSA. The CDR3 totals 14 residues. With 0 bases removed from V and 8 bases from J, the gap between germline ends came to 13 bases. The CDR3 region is CASSLALEVWGYTF. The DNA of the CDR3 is TGTGCCAGCAGCTTAGCGCTGGAGGTTTGGGGCTACACCTTC.

The CDR3 sequence: CAWNTLRGGGGYTF. The CDR3 coding sequence is TGTGCCTGGAACACCCTGAGGGGGGGAGGTGGCTACACCTTC. The genes are TRBV30 and TRBJ1-2; possibly TRBD1 for D (6 bases). This CDR3 is built from 14 residues. Trimming cost V 4 bases and J 7 bases, with 19 bases left between them. Germline CDR1 and CDR2: GTSNPN and SVGIG (reference sequence).

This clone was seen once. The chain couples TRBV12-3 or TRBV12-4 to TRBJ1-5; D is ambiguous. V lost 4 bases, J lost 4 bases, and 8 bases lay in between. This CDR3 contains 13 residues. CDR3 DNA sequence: TGTGCCAGCAGTTGGTGGGAGAATCAGCCCCAGCATTTT. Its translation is CASSWWENQPQHF.

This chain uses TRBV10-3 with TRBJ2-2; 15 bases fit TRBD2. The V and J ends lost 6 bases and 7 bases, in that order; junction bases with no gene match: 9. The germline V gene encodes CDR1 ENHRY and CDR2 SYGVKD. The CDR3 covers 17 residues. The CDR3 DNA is TGTGCCATCAGCGGCCCGGGACTAGCGGGGGGTATCGGGGAGCTGTTTTTT. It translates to CAISGPGLAGGIGELFF.

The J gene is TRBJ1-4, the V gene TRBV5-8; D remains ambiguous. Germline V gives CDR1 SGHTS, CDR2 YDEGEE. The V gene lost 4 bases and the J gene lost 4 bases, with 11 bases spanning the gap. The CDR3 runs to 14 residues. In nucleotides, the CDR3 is TGTGCCAGCAGCGCAACAGTTGGTAATGAAAAACTGTTTTTT. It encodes CASSATVGNEKLFF.

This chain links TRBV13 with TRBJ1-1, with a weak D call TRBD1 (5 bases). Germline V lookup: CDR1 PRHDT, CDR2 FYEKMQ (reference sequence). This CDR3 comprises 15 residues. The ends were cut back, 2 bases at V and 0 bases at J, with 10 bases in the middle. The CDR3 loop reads CASSLPQGMNTEAFF. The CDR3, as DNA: TGTGCCAGCAGCTTACCCCAGGGCATGAACACTGAAGCTTTCTTT.

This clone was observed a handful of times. CDR3 in amino acids: CASSRRQGISSGANVLTF. Here the CDR3 DNA reads TGTGCCAGCAGCCGCCGACAGGGAATAAGCTCTGGGGCCAACGTCCTGACTTTC. V is TRBV3-1 (or the pseudogene TRBV3-2) and J is TRBJ2-6; TRBD1 matches 7 bases. The length of the CDR3 is 18 residues. Germline V gene data show CDR1 as LGHDT and CDR2 as YNNKEL (reference sequence). The V gene end was trimmed by 4 bases and the J gene end by 0 bases; junction bases not matched to a gene: 9.

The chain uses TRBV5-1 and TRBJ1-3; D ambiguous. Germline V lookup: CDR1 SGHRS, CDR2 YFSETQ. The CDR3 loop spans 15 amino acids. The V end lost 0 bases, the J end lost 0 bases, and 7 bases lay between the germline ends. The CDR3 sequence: CASSLGGISGNTIYF. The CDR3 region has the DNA TGCGCCAGCAGCTTGGGAGGGATCTCTGGAAACACCATATATTTT.

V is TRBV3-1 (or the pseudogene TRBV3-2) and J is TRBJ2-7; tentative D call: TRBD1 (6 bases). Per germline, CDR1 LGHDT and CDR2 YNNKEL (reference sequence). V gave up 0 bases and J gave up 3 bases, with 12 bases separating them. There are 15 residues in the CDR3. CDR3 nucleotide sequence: TGTGCCAGCAGCCAAGAGGTTCAGGGGCGCTACGAGCAGTACTTC. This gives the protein CASSQEVQGRYEQYF.

For the CDR3, the DNA is TGTGCCACCAGGGGCGTTGCGGACAGAGAGGGGCAGGGTACGCAGTATTTT. It specifies CATRGVADREGQGTQYF. The rearrangement links TRBV24-1 to TRBJ2-3; D perhaps matches TRBD1 (6 bases). Trimming shortened V by 7 bases and J by 8 bases, and 27 bases separated the two germline ends. CDR1 KGHDR and CDR2 SFDVKD come from the germline V gene. The CDR3 is made up of 17 amino acids.

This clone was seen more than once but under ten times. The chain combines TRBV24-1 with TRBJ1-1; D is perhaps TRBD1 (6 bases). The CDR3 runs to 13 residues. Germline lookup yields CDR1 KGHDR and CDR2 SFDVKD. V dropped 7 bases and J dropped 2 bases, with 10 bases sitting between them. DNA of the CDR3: TGTGCCACCAGGGGGGGGCAAAACACTGAAGCTTTCTTT. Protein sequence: CATRGGQNTEAFF.

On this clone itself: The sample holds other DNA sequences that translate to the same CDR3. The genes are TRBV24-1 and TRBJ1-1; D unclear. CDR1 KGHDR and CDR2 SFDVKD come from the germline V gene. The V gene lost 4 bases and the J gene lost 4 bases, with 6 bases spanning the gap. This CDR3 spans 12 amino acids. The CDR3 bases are TGTGCCACCAGTGACCCCGGCACTGAAGCTTTCTTT. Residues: CATSDPGTEAFF.

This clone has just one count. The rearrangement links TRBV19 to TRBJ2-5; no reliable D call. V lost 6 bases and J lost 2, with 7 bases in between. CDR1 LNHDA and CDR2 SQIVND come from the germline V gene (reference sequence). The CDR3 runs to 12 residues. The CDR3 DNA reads TGTGCCAGTAGGGGCCGTCAAGAGACCCAGTACTTC. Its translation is CASRGRQETQYF.